Listed here are 20 T cell receptor beta chains from one sample, sequenced in a study of neoadjuvant anti-PD-1 for oral cavity cancer. This table comes from immunoSEQ multiplex PCR, and its TCRdb copy is limited to in-frame clones, with some not included. The sample has around 12,000 clones, roughly three fifths seen once. This sample comprised PBMCs, obtained before nivolumab (anti-PD-1) treatment. These receptors all come from a person between 40 and 80 years old with oral cavity squamous cell carcinoma.

This clone was observed a few times. This chain connects TRBV6-1 to TRBJ1-5, with TRBD1 identical over 9 bases. The CDR3 runs 19 residues. Trimming at V came to 1 base and at J to 6 bases, leaving 16 bases not matched to a gene. The germline V gene has CDR1 MNHNS and CDR2 SASEGT. As DNA, the CDR3 is TGTGCCAGCAGTGAAGACGTTAGAAGGGGGACAGGGTTCTCTCAGCCCCAGCATTTT. This gives the protein CASSEDVRRGTGFSQPQHF.

This clone was detected a few times. The DNA of the CDR3 is TGTGCTAGTGGCTTACCGCCGGGGGATCAGCCCCAGCATTTT. Protein sequence: CASGLPPGDQPQHF. V is TRBV12-5 and J is TRBJ1-5, with D possibly matching TRBD1 (5 bases). V lost 6 bases and J 5 bases, leaving 14 bases between the germline ends. The CDR3 runs to 14 residues. The germline V gene encodes CDR1 LGHNT and CDR2 FRNRAP.

The chain carries TRBV27 and TRBJ1-5; a weak D match, TRBD1 (5 bases). Germline V gene data show CDR1 as MNHEY and CDR2 as SMNVEV (reference sequence). The V end was cut by 5 bases, the J end by 0 bases, with 11 bases between. The CDR3 is 15 amino acids. DNA for the CDR3: TGTGCCAGCAGTCCAACAGGATTTAGCAATCAGCCCCAGCATTTT. Translation gives CASSPTGFSNQPQHF.

CDR3 sequence reads: CASSGRGQETQYF. As DNA, the CDR3 is TGTGCCAGCAGCGGCAGGGGGCAAGAGACCCAGTACTTC. The chain recombines TRBV7-7 with TRBJ2-5; 7 bases agree with TRBD1. V gave up 5 bases and J gave up 2 bases; unmatched junction bases: 2. The CDR3 runs 13 residues. Per the germline V gene, CDR1 is SSHAT and CDR2 is FNYEAQ (reference sequence).

In regard to this clone: The same CDR3 can be traced to other DNA sequences in this sample. The genes are TRBV14 and TRBJ2-2; 8 bases are shared with TRBD2. The CDR3 is 15 residues long. From germline, CDR1 is SGHDN and CDR2 FVKESK. Unmatched junction bases numbered 2, after V lost 1 base and J lost 4 bases. The CDR3 here is CASSQGAGGTGELFF. The CDR3 DNA follows: TGTGCCAGCAGCCAAGGTGCGGGAGGCACCGGGGAGCTGTTTTTT.

This clone was seen a handful of times. This rearrangement joins TRBV6-5 to TRBJ1-2; D is undetermined. This CDR3 region has 14 residues. The germline V and J ends were trimmed by 0 bases and 4 bases, with 9 bases remaining between them. Per the germline V gene, CDR1 is MNHEY and CDR2 is SVGAGI. CDR3 in amino acids: CASSYSREPYGYTF. In DNA, the CDR3 is TGTGCCAGCAGTTACTCGCGGGAGCCCTATGGCTACACCTTC.

The J gene is TRBJ1-1, the V gene TRBV20-1; D unclear. Germline CDR1 DFQATT, CDR2 SNEGSKA (reference sequence). The CDR3 loop spans 11 amino acids. V gave up 1 base and J gave up 8 bases, with 8 bases separating them. CDR3 residues: CSARGGAEAFF. The CDR3 DNA reads as TGCAGTGCTAGAGGAGGTGCGGAAGCTTTCTTT.

The chain combines TRBV7-2 with TRBJ2-7; no definite D call. This CDR3 spans 11 amino acids. Trimming took 8 bases from V and 3 from J, leaving 8 bases between them. Germline assignment: CDR1 SGHTA and CDR2 FQGNSA. CDR3 sequence reads: CASADLYEQYF. The CDR3 nucleotides are TGTGCCAGCGCTGACCTCTACGAGCAGTACTTC.

The chain has TRBV12-2 and TRBJ1-3. TRBV12-2 is marked as a pseudogene. The CDR3 runs 15 residues. The CDR3 is CASRLAAGRGNTIYF. In nucleotides, the CDR3 is TGTGCAAGTCGCTTAGCGGCGGGTCGTGGAAACACCATATATTTT.

The chain combines TRBV2 with TRBJ1-5, with D maybe TRBD1 (6 bases). CDR1 and CDR2 from the germline V gene are SNHLY and FYNNEI. This CDR3 comprises 15 residues. Trimming stripped 8 bases from V and 5 bases from J, with 19 bases between. In nucleotides, the CDR3 is TGTGCCAGCTACCGTGAGGGCAGGGGATATCAGCCCCAGCATTTT. This sequence encodes CASYREGRGYQPQHF.

The rearrangement joins TRBV27 to TRBJ2-1, with a tentative D call TRBD2 (6 bases). Trimming shortened V by 6 bases and J by 12 bases, and 21 bases separated the two germline ends. The CDR3 has 14 amino acids. Germline V lookup: CDR1 MNHEY, CDR2 SMNVEV (reference sequence). Here the CDR3 DNA reads TGTGCCAGCAGAGTTGCGGGATCGGATAGAGCGCAGTTCTTC. Translating it yields CASRVAGSDRAQFF.

This clone was recorded a few times. V usage is TRBV28 and J usage is TRBJ2-7; D gene unclear. The CDR3 consists of 10 residues. V lost 8 bases and J lost 2, with 4 bases in between. CDR1 and CDR2 (germline): MDHEN, SYDVKM. CDR3 amino acids: CASATYEQYF. The CDR3 DNA reads as TGTGCCAGCGCCACCTACGAGCAGTACTTC. Based on the CDR3 plus reference TRBV28 and TRBJ2-7, the full variable domain is DVKVTQSSRYLVKRTGEKVFLECVQDMDHENMFWYRQDPGLGLRLIYFSYDVKMKEKGDIPEGYSVSREKKERFSLILESASTNQTSMYLCASATYEQYFGPGTRLTVT.

This chain joins TRBV25-1 and TRBJ2-1; 7 nucleotides match TRBD1. V was clipped by 4 bases and J by 6 bases; unmatched bases: 12. The CDR3 is made up of 16 amino acids. Germline CDR1 MGHDK, CDR2 SYGVNS. The CDR3 coding sequence is TGTGCCAGCAGTGGACTCGGACCTCGGACAGGCAATGAGCAGTTCTTC. Protein: CASSGLGPRTGNEQFF.

This sequence joins TRBV5-6 and TRBJ1-5, with a tentative D call TRBD1 (5 bases). The CDR3 sequence is 16 residues long. Germline CDR1 and CDR2: SGHDT and YYEEEE. V gave up 2 bases and J gave up 4 bases, with 16 bases separating them. CDR3 nucleotides: TGTGCCAGCAGCTTTTTCGGGGGAACGACGAATCAGCCCCAGCATTTT. Amino acid sequence: CASSFFGGTTNQPQHF. Based on the CDR3 plus reference TRBV5-6 and TRBJ1-5, the full variable domain is DAGVTQSPTHLIKTRGQQVTLRCSPKSGHDTVSWYQQALGQGPQFIFQYYEEEERQRGNFPDRFSGHQFPNYSSELNVNALLLGDSALYLCASSFFGGTTNQPQHFGDGTRLSIL.

The genes are TRBV9 and TRBJ2-3; D may be TRBD2 (6 bases). The CDR3 extends over 16 amino acids. Per the germline V gene, CDR1 is SGDLS and CDR2 is YYNGEE. With 4 bases removed from V and 2 bases from J, the gap between germline ends came to 17 bases. DNA for the CDR3: TGTGCCAGCAGCACCCGGGGCGGGGTGATCACAGATACGCAGTATTTT. Translated: CASSTRGGVITDTQYF.

The chain links TRBV6-1 to TRBJ1-4; D not certain. V was clipped by 6 bases and J by 7 bases, with 15 bases between them. The CDR3 spans 14 residues. Per germline, CDR1 MNHNS and CDR2 SASEGT. The CDR3: CASRSAAGSEKLFF. The CDR3 coding sequence is TGTGCCAGCAGGTCTGCGGCGGGGAGTGAAAAACTGTTTTTT.

The chain has TRBV19 and TRBJ1-2; the D gene is possibly TRBD1 (5 bases). V was pared by 5 bases and J by 5 bases, with 15 bases between. Germline loops: CDR1 LNHDA, CDR2 SQIVND (reference sequence). This CDR3 is built from 14 residues. The CDR3 is CASSPQGTDYGYTF. CDR3 sequence (DNA): TGTGCCAGTAGTCCTCAAGGGACGGATTATGGCTACACCTTC. Full variable domain (outside the CDR3, taken from reference TRBV19 and TRBJ1-2): DGGITQSPKYLFRKEGQNVTLSCEQNLNHDAMYWYRQDPGQGLRLIYYSQIVNDFQKGDIAEGYSVSREKKESFPLTVTSAQKNPTAFYLCASSPQGTDYGYTFGSGTRLTVV.

The chain is built from TRBV11-2 and TRBJ2-1; D is uncertain. V was clipped by 3 bases and J by 5 bases, with 5 bases between them. This CDR3 region has 12 residues. Germline V gene lookup returns CDR1 SGHAT and CDR2 FQNNGV. The CDR3: CASSFSNNEQFF. The CDR3, as DNA: TGTGCCAGCAGCTTTAGTAACAATGAGCAGTTCTTC.

The rearrangement links TRBV19 to TRBJ2-7, with D perhaps being TRBD1 or TRBD2 (6 bases each). V lost 6 bases, J lost 5 bases, and 14 bases lay in between. The CDR3 is 13 residues long. Per the germline V gene, CDR1 is LNHDA and CDR2 is SQIVND (reference sequence). For the CDR3, the DNA is TGTGCCAGTAGGTTTCCGGGGGCGGACGAGCAGTACTTC. This codes for CASRFPGADEQYF. Together with reference TRBV19 and TRBJ2-7, the CDR3 gives the full variable domain: DGGITQSPKYLFRKEGQNVTLSCEQNLNHDAMYWYRQDPGQGLRLIYYSQIVNDFQKGDIAEGYSVSREKKESFPLTVTSAQKNPTAFYLCASRFPGADEQYFGPGTRLTVT.

The chain has TRBV4-1 and TRBJ2-7; 9 positions agree with TRBD2. Trimming removed 0 bases from V and 6 bases from J; junction bases left unmatched: 6. The CDR3 sequence is 15 residues long. Per the germline V gene, CDR1 is MGHRA and CDR2 is YSYEKL. This chain's CDR3 is CASSQDRAGGREQYF. The CDR3 DNA reads as TGCGCCAGCAGCCAAGATCGAGCGGGGGGACGCGAGCAGTACTTC.